This T cell receptor (beta chain) comes out of a study of blood T cell repertoires in COVID-19. As for the study in general: The analysed material was cDNA or gDNA that came from T cells, B-cell-depleted T cells, or PBMCs.

As originally analysed: Amplified reference gene primers provided the basis for estimating nucleated cell counts. Assay used: immunoSEQ multiplex PCR; TCRdb lists only in-frame clones, some missing. Clone size and V and J calls were adopted from that table, with D and trimming inferred from the DNA. The sample lists approximately 65,000 clones; 90% to 95% were seen once. The TCR originated in an older man with active COVID-19. Material for sequencing was peripheral blood.

The CDR3 region is CASSLGQGGPMNTEAFF. In DNA, the CDR3 is TGCGCCAGCAGCTTAGGACAGGGGGGACCCATGAACACTGAAGCTTTCTTT. The chain couples TRBV5-1 to TRBJ1-1, with TRBD1 identical over 10 bases. CDR1 SGHRS and CDR2 YFSETQ come from the germline V gene. This CDR3 has 17 residues. V dropped 2 bases and J dropped 0; count of bases not matched to a gene: 7.